This TCR beta chain appears in the sequencing data of a study of blood T cell repertoires in COVID-19. As for the study in general: The analysed material was cDNA or gDNA that came from T cells, B-cell-depleted T cells, or PBMCs.

Assay: immunoSEQ multiplex PCR; the TCRdb copy retains only in-frame clones and omits some. The sample records under 300,000 clones, 75% to 90% being singletons. Germline V gives CDR1 MGHDK, CDR2 SYGVNS. V dropped 2 bases and J dropped 1; count of bases not matched to a gene: 3. The CDR3 has 16 amino acids. This receptor was identified in a woman aged 25-40 years with acute COVID-19. This rearrangement joins TRBV25-1 to TRBJ1-2, with TRBD1 matching over 11 bases. The sequenced material came from PBMCs or T cells enriched from blood (not recorded which). The CDR3 nucleotides read TGTGCCAGCAGTGAAATTGGGACAGGGGGTAACTATGGCTACACCTTC. It yields the protein CASSEIGTGGNYGYTF.